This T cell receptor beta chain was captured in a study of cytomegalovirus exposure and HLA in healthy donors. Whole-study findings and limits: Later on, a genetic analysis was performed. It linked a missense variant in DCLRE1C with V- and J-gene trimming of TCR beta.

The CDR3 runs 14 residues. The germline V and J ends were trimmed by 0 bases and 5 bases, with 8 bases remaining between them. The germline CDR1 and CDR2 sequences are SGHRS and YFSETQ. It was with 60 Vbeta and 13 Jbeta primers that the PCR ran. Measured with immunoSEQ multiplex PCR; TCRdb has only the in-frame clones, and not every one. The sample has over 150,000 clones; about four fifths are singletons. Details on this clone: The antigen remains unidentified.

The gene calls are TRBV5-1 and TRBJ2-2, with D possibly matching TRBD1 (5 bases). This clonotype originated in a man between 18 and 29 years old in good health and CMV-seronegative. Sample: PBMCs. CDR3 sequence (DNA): TGCGCCAGCAGCTTGGAGGGGATTACCGGGGAGCTGTTTTTT. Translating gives CASSLEGITGELFF.